These T cell receptor beta chains were read from a single sample in a study of T cell responses to AZD1222 COVID-19 vaccine. TCRdb's table, derived via immunoSEQ multiplex PCR, lists solely in-frame clones and lacks some. The repertoire consists of some 170,000 clones, with just under 90% occurring once and the leading ten covering 4.3%. The sequencing here drew on peripheral blood, taken 28 days after the second dose of the MenACWY control vaccine. Source of these receptors: an adult who received the MenACWY meningococcal vaccine as a control. Both conserved end residues are part of each CDR3. A D gene is named only where the DNA matches it firmly. The size field is filled for only some rows; it gives once, few, many or a size class.

J	size	V	D	CDR3	DNA
TRBJ1-1	NA	TRBV6-5	NA	CASLTRRTEAFF	TGTGCCAGCCTTACAAGGCGCACTGAAGCTTTCTTT
TRBJ1-5	NA	TRBV28	NA	CASSSTIGGHSNQPQHF	TGTGCCAGCAGTTCAACAATAGGCGGGCATAGCAATCAGCCCCAGCATTTT
TRBJ2-3	NA	TRBV5-4	TRBD2	CASSLRLAGLGTDTQYF	TGTGCCAGCAGCTTGAGACTAGCGGGTCTCGGCACAGATACGCAGTATTTT
TRBJ1-5	few	TRBV19	NA	CASSIAFNQPQHF	TGTGCCAGTAGTATAGCCTTCAATCAGCCCCAGCATTTT
TRBJ1-5	NA	TRBV30	NA	CAWGTPHQPQHF	TGTGCCTGGGGGACACCTCATCAGCCCCAGCATTTT
TRBJ2-3	NA	TRBV18	NA	CAVRDTSTDTQYF	TGTGCCGTACGGGACACAAGCACAGATACGCAGTATTTT
TRBJ1-5	NA	TRBV11-2	NA	CASSLGRRQPQHF	TGTGCCAGCAGCTTGGGGAGACGTCAGCCCCAGCATTTT
TRBJ2-7	NA	TRBV5-4	NA	CASSLPPNSYEQYF	TGTGCCAGCAGCTTGCCTCCCAACTCCTACGAGCAGTACTTC
TRBJ1-1	NA	TRBV19	NA	CASSPWTDTEAFF	TGTGCCAGTAGTCCGTGGACAGACACTGAAGCTTTCTTT
TRBJ2-2	NA	TRBV5-1	NA	CASSLIRTGELFF	TGCGCCAGCAGCTTGATCCGCACCGGGGAGCTGTTTTTT
TRBJ2-7	NA	TRBV18	TRBD1	CASSPRQDRGLTYEQYF	TGTGCCAGCTCACCACGTCAGGACAGGGGGCTGACCTACGAGCAGTACTTC
TRBJ2-1	NA	TRBV19	NA	CASSPSEYNEQFF	TGTGCCAGTAGCCCTTCGGAATACAATGAGCAGTTCTTC
TRBJ2-7	NA	TRBV28	TRBD1	CASSRQGGAYEQYF	TGTGCCAGCAGTAGACAGGGTGGTGCCTACGAGCAGTACTTC
TRBJ2-1	NA	TRBV19	TRBD2	CASSILRSGGKISSYNEQFF	TGTGCCAGTAGTATATTACGGTCGGGGGGAAAAATTAGCTCCTACAATGAGCAGTTCTTC
TRBJ2-4	NA	TRBV11-2	NA	CASTLSGGGANIQYF	TGTGCCAGCACCCTATCGGGTGGAGGGGCGAACATTCAGTACTTC
TRBJ1-5	NA	TRBV24-1	NA	CATSPGTSVWPQHF	TGTGCCACCAGCCCTGGGACGTCGGTATGGCCCCAGCATTTT
TRBJ2-1	NA	TRBV30	NA	CAWSVSRGNEQFF	TGTGCCTGGAGTGTATCCAGGGGAAATGAGCAGTTCTTC
TRBJ1-3	NA	TRBV6-5	NA	CASGSGIPSSGNTIYF	TGTGCCAGCGGTTCCGGGATCCCAAGCTCTGGAAACACCATATATTTT
TRBJ1-1	NA	TRBV7-2	NA	CASSLVIGREAFF	TGTGCCAGCAGCTTGGTAATTGGCAGGGAAGCTTTCTTT
TRBJ1-6	NA	TRBV2	NA	CASLREPNSPLHF	TGTGCCAGCTTGAGGGAGCCTAATTCACCCCTCCACTTT
TRBJ2-7	NA	TRBV11-2	NA	CASSLARDLGLGAF	TGTGCCAGCAGCTTAGCTCGGGATCTAGGTCTTGGGGCCTTC
TRBJ2-7	NA	TRBV4-3	TRBD1	CASSQALRDRVDEQYF	TGCGCCAGCAGCCAAGCCCTAAGGGACAGGGTGGACGAGCAGTACTTC
TRBJ2-1	few	TRBV10-3	TRBD2	CAISEYGTSVSNEQFF	TGTGCCATCAGTGAGTACGGGACTAGCGTTAGCAATGAGCAGTTCTTC
TRBJ2-2	NA	TRBV5-1	NA	CASLKTNTGELFF	TGCGCCAGCCTAAAGACGAACACCGGGGAGCTGTTTTTT
TRBJ1-2	NA	TRBV6-2/TRBV6-3	NA	CASSTRPENGYTF	TGTGCCAGCAGTACGCGGCCCGAGAATGGCTACACCTTC
TRBJ1-5	NA	TRBV19	TRBD1	CASSISGTGGNQPQHF	TGTGCCAGTAGTATCTCCGGGACAGGGGGTAATCAGCCCCAGCATTTT
TRBJ2-7	NA	TRBV5-4	NA	CASSQTSSYEQYF	TGTGCCAGCAGCCAGACTAGCTCCTACGAGCAGTACTTC
TRBJ2-2	once	TRBV11-2	NA	CASSYGRTNTGELFF	TGTGCCAGCAGCTACGGCAGAACGAACACCGGGGAGCTGTTTTTT
TRBJ1-1	NA	TRBV19	NA	CASSILQGNTEAFF	TGTGCCAGTAGTATACTGCAGGGAAACACTGAAGCTTTCTTT
TRBJ2-2	NA	TRBV7-9	NA	CASSLEAGGTGELFF	TGTGCCAGCAGCTTAGAGGCAGGAGGGACCGGGGAGCTGTTTTTT
TRBJ1-4	NA	TRBV2	NA	CASSEQGGGRVPTNEKLFF	TGTGCCAGCAGTGAACAGGGTGGGGGCAGGGTCCCCACTAATGAAAAACTGTTTTTT
TRBJ1-2	NA	TRBV7-2	TRBD1	CASSLVWGQEGSTF	TGTGCCAGCAGCTTAGTTTGGGGACAGGAGGGGAGCACCTTC
TRBJ1-2	NA	TRBV6-5	TRBD1	CASSQRTGIGYTF	TGTGCCAGCAGTCAAAGGACAGGGATCGGCTACACCTTC
TRBJ2-1	NA	TRBV7-2	NA	CASRYNEQFF	TGTGCCAGCCGATACAATGAGCAGTTCTTC